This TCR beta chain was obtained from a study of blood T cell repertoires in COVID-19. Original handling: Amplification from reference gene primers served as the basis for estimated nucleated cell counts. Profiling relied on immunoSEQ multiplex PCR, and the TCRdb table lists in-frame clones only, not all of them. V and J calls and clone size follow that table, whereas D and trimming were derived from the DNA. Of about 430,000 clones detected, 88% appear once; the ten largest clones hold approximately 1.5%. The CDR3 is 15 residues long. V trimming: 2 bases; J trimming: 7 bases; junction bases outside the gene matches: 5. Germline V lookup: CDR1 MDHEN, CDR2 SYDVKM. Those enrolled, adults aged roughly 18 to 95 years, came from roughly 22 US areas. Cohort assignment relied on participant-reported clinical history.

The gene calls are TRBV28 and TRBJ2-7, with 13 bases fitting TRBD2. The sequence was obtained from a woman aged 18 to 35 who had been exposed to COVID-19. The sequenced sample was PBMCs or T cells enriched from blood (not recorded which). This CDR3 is CASSLGGLAGREQYF. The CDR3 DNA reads TGTGCCAGCAGTTTAGGGGGACTAGCGGGAAGGGAGCAGTACTTC.